This T cell receptor beta chain was identified during a study of cytomegalovirus exposure and HLA in healthy donors. CDR3 length equals 10 residues. Germline V gene lookup returns CDR1 SQVTM and CDR2 ANQGSEA. V lost 4 bases to trimming and J lost 10 bases, with 11 bases between them. 60 Vbeta and 13 Jbeta primers were used in PCR. Measured with immunoSEQ multiplex PCR; TCRdb has only the in-frame clones, and not every one. The sample has roughly 100,000 clones, 12% to 15% seen once; the top ten hold over 0.8%. This chain links TRBV29-1 with TRBJ2-7; D might be TRBD1 (5 bases). Sequencing used PBMCs. The sequence was collected from a female donor in good health and CMV-seronegative. The CDR3 DNA is TGCAGCGTTGGGGAACAGGTTCAGTACTTC. Translated: CSVGEQVQYF.